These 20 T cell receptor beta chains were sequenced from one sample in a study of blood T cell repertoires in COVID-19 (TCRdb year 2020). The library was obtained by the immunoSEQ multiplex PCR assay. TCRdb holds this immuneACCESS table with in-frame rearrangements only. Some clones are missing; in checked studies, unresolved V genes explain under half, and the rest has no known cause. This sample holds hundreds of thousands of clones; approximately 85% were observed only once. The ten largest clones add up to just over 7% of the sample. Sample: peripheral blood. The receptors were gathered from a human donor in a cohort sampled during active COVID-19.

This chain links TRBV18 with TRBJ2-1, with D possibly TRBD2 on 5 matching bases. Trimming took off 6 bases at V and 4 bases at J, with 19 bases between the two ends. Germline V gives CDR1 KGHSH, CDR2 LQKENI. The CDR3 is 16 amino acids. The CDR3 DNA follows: TGTGCCAGCTCTCCCCGGGAAGGTCCGGGGTACAATGAGCAGTTCTTC. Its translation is CASSPREGPGYNEQFF.

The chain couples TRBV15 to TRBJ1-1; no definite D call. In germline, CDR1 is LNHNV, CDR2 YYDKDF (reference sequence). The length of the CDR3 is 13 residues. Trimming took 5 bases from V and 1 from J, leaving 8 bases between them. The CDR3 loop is CATSLTQNTEAFF. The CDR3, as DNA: TGTGCCACCAGCTTAACACAGAACACTGAAGCTTTCTTT.

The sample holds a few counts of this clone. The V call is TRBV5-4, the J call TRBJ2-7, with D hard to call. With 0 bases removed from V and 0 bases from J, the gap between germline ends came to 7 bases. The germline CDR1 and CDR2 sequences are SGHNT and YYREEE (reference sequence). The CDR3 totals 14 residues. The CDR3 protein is CASSLGHFSYEQYF. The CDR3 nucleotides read TGTGCCAGCAGCTTGGGACATTTCTCCTACGAGCAGTACTTC.

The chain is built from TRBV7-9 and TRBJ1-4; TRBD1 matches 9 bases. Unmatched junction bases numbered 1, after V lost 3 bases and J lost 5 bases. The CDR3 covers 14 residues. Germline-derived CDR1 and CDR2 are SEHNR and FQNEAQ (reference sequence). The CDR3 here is CASSFGQGNEKLFF. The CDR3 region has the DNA TGTGCCAGCAGCTTCGGACAGGGGAATGAAAAACTGTTTTTT. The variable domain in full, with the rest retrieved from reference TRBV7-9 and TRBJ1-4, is DTGVSQNPRHKITKRGQNVTFRCDPISEHNRLYWYRQTLGQGPEFLTYFQNEAQLEKSRLLSDRFSAERPKGSFSTLEIQRTEQGDSAMYLCASSFGQGNEKLFFGSGTQLSVL.

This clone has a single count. The CDR3, as DNA: TGTGCCAGCAGTTTGGGGGGGACAGGGCGTGAAAAACTGTTTTTT. The encoded protein is CASSLGGTGREKLFF. The chain employs TRBV27 and TRBJ1-4; 9 bases line up with TRBD1. Germline CDR1 and CDR2: MNHEY and SMNVEV (reference sequence). The CDR3 totals 15 residues. V lost 3 bases to trimming and J lost 7 bases; unmatched junction nucleotides: 6.

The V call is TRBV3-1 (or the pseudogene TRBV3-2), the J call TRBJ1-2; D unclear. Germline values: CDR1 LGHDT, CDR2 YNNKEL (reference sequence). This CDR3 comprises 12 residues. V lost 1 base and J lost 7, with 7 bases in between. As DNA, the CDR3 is TGTGCCAGCAGCCAAGGTCGTAGTGGCTACACCTTC. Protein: CASSQGRSGYTF.

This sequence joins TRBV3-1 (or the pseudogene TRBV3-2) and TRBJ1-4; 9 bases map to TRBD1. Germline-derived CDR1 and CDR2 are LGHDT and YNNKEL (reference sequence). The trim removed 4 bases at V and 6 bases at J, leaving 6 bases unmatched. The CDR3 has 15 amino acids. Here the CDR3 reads CASSPQGARDEKLFF. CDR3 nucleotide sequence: TGTGCCAGCAGCCCACAGGGGGCGCGGGATGAAAAACTGTTTTTT.

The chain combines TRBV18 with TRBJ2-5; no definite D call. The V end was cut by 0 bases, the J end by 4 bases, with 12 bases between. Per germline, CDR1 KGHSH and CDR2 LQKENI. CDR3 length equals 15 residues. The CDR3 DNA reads TGTGCCAGCTCACCACCTCCAAGAAGAGGAGAGACCCAGTACTTC. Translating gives CASSPPPRRGETQYF.

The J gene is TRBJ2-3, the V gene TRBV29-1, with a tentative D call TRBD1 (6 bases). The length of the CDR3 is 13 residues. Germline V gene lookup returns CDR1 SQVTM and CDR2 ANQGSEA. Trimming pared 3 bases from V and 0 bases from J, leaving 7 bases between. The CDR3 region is CSVEGASTDTQYF. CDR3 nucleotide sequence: TGCAGCGTTGAGGGGGCGAGCACAGATACGCAGTATTTT.

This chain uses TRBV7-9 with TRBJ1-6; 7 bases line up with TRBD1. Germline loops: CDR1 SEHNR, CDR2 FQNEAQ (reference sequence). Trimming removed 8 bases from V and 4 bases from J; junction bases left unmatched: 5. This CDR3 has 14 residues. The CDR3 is CASDSGQYNSPLHF. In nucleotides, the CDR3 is TGTGCCAGCGACTCGGGACAGTATAATTCACCCCTCCACTTT.

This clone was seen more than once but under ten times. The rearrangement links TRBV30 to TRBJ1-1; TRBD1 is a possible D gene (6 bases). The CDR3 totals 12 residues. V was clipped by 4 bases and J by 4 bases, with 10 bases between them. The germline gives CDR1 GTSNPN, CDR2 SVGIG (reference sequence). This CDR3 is CAWTTGFTEAFF. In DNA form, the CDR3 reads TGTGCCTGGACAACAGGGTTCACTGAAGCTTTCTTT.

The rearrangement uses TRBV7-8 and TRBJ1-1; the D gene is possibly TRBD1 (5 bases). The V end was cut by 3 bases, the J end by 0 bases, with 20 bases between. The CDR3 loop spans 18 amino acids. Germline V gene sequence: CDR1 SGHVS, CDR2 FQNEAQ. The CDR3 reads CASSFFLGVRGVNTEAFF. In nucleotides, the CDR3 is TGTGCCAGCAGCTTCTTTTTGGGGGTCCGGGGGGTGAACACTGAAGCTTTCTTT. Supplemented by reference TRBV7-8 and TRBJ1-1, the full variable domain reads GAGVSQSPRYKVAKRGQDVALRCDPISGHVSLFWYQQALGQGPEFLTYFQNEAQLDKSGLPSDRFFAERPEGSVSTLKIQRTQQEDSAVYLCASSFFLGVRGVNTEAFFGQGTRLTVV.

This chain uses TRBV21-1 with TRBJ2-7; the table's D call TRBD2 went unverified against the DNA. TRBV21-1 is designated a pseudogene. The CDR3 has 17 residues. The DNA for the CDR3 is TGTGCCAGCAGCAATCCCGAACCGGGACTAGGGAGGTACGAGCAGTACTTC. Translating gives CASSNPEPGLGRYEQYF.

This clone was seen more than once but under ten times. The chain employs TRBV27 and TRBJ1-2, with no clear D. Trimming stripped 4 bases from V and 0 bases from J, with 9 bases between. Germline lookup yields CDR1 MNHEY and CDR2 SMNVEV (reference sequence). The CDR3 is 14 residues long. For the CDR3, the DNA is TGTGCCAGCAGTTGGGCAGGATCTAACTATGGCTACACCTTC. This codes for CASSWAGSNYGYTF.

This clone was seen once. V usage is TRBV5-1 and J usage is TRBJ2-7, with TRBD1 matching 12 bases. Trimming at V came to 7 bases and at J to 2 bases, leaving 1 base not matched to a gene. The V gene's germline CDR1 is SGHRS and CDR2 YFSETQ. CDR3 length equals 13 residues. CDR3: CASGDRGPYEQYF. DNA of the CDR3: TGCGCCAGCGGGGACAGGGGGCCCTACGAGCAGTACTTC.

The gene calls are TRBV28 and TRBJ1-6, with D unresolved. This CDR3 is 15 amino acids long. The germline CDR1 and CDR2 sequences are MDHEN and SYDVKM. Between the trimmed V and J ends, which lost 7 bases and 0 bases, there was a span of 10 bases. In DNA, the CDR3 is TGTGCCAGCAAGGCGGAGAGCTCCTATAATTCACCCCTCCACTTT. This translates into CASKAESSYNSPLHF.

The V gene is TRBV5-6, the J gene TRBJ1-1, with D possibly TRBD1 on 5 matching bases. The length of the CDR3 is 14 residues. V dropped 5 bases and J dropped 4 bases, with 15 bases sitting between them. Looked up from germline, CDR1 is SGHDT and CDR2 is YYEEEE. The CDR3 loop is CASRKGKLVTEAFF. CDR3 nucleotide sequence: TGTGCCAGCAGGAAGGGGAAATTGGTCACTGAAGCTTTCTTT.

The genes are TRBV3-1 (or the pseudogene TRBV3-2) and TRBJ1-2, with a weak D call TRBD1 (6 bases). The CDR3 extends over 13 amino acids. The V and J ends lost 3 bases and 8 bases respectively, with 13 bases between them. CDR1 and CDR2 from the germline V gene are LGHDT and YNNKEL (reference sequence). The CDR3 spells CASSQTGGGGYTF. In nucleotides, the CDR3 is TGTGCCAGCAGCCAGACGGGGGGCGGCGGCTACACCTTC.

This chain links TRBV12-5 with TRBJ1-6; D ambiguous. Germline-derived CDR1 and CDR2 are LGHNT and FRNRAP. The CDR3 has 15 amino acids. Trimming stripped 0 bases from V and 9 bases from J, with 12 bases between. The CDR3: CASGLVLGYGSPLHF. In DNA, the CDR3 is TGTGCTAGTGGTTTGGTACTAGGGTATGGTTCACCCCTCCACTTT.

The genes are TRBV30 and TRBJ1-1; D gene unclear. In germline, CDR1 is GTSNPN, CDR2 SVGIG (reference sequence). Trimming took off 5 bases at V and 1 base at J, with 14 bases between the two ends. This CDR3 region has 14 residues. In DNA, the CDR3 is TGTGCCTGGGCAAGGTATGCAGGGAACACTGAAGCTTTCTTT. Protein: CAWARYAGNTEAFF. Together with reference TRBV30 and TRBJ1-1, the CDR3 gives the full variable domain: SQTIHQWPATLVQPVGSPLSLECTVEGTSNPNLYWYRQAAGRGLQLLFYSVGIGQISSEVPQNLSASRPQDRQFILSSKKLLLSDSGFYLCAWARYAGNTEAFFGQGTRLTVV.